The T cell receptor beta chain described here comes from a study of cytomegalovirus exposure and HLA in healthy donors. Study-wide context: In a previous analysis, 117 million unique TCR beta sequences were found from about 179 million T cells. Points from the study as a whole: V- and J-gene trimming in TCR beta was tied to a missense DCLRE1C variant by an analysis performed later. As immune exposure information, only CMV serostatus was available.

The study sampled nominally healthy donors, though unrecorded immune exposures were likely. PCR used 60 Vbeta primers and 13 Jbeta primers. Sequenced by immunoSEQ multiplex PCR; TCRdb stores in-frame clones only, minus some. Of hundreds of thousands of clones in the sample, under 80% were seen once. Worth noting for this clone: Its antigen is undetermined. Mismatch with germline at one junction end may stem from a read error.

The V gene's germline CDR1 is SQVTM and CDR2 ANQGSEA. The CDR3 is made up of 14 amino acids. Sequences were obtained from PBMCs. The J gene is TRBJ2-7, the V gene TRBV29-1; the D gene is possibly TRBD1 (5 bases). This clonotype was obtained from a woman aged 30 to 39 in good health and CMV-seronegative. This CDR3 reads CSVGQGISSYGQYF. CDR3 in DNA: TGCAGCGTCGGACAAGGAATATCCTCTTACGGGCAGTACTTC.